The 8 T cell receptor beta chains listed next were all sequenced from one sample in a study of blood T cell repertoires in COVID-19. Only in-frame clones appear in the TCRdb table, and some are missing; sequencing was by immunoSEQ multiplex PCR. The data show around 390,000 clones, approximately 87% seen once. The specimen was PBMCs or T cells enriched from blood (not recorded which). The receptors stem from a woman aged 50 to 65 who had recovered from COVID-19.

The chain has TRBV10-3 and TRBJ2-7; possibly TRBD2 for D (6 bases). CDR1 ENHRY and CDR2 SYGVKD come from the germline V gene. The CDR3 length is 14 residues. V lost 4 bases, J lost 7 bases, and 17 bases lay in between. The CDR3 spells CAISGGTSLGEQYF. CDR3 sequence (DNA): TGTGCCATCAGTGGTGGGACTTCGCTAGGTGAGCAGTACTTC.

This sequence joins TRBV27 and TRBJ2-2; 7 bases match TRBD1. CDR1 and CDR2 (germline): MNHEY, SMNVEV (reference sequence). This CDR3 has 15 amino acids. The J segment lost 5 bases and the V segment lost 4 bases, leaving 7 bases of the junction unmatched. CDR3 protein: CASSWDSSWTGELFF. DNA for the CDR3: TGTGCCAGCAGTTGGGACAGTTCCTGGACCGGGGAGCTGTTTTTT.

This chain's CDR3 is CSVAQSYEQYF. CDR3 DNA: TGCAGTGTAGCCCAGTCCTACGAGCAGTACTTC. The V call is TRBV20-1, the J call TRBJ2-7; D unresolved. Germline lookup yields CDR1 DFQATT and CDR2 SNEGSKA (reference sequence). This CDR3 contains 11 residues. The V end lost 7 bases, the J end lost 1 base, and 8 bases lay between the germline ends.

The chain employs TRBV7-9 and TRBJ1-2; no reliable D call. V shed 4 bases and J shed 4 bases, with 7 bases lying between them. The CDR3 covers 12 residues. CDR1 and CDR2 (germline): SEHNR, FQNEAQ (reference sequence). CDR3 sequence: CASSYELYGYTF. CDR3 coding DNA: TGTGCCAGCAGCTACGAGCTCTATGGCTACACCTTC.

This chain joins TRBV5-1 and TRBJ2-2; 8 nucleotides line up with TRBD1. The CDR3 has 16 residues. J was trimmed by 4 bases and V by 5 bases; bases with no gene match: 10. Germline V gene sequence: CDR1 SGHRS, CDR2 YFSETQ. The CDR3 sequence: CASSPMAGGTTGELFF. CDR3 nucleotides: TGCGCCAGCAGTCCCATGGCAGGGGGCACCACCGGGGAGCTGTTTTTT.

The rearrangement links TRBV7-9 to TRBJ1-2, with 9 bases aligning to TRBD1. V dropped 5 bases and J dropped 4; count of bases not matched to a gene: 8. The germline CDR1 and CDR2 sequences are SEHNR and FQNEAQ (reference sequence). The length of the CDR3 is 15 residues. CDR3: CASSGGGQGTYGYTF. The CDR3 bases are TGTGCCAGCAGCGGAGGCGGACAGGGGACCTATGGCTACACCTTC. Drawing the rest from reference TRBV7-9 and TRBJ1-2, the complete variable domain is DTGVSQNPRHKITKRGQNVTFRCDPISEHNRLYWYRQTLGQGPEFLTYFQNEAQLEKSRLLSDRFSAERPKGSFSTLEIQRTEQGDSAMYLCASSGGGQGTYGYTFGSGTRLTVV.

The chain has TRBV3-1 (or the pseudogene TRBV3-2) and TRBJ2-5; TRBD2 aligns across 8 bases. V lost 4 bases and J lost 7; bases outside the gene matches: 11. This CDR3 has 15 amino acids. Germline V gene lookup returns CDR1 LGHDT and CDR2 YNNKEL (reference sequence). The CDR3 coding sequence is TGTGCCAGCAGCCCCGACGGGAGGGGCCGGCGGACCCAGTACTTC. Amino acid sequence: CASSPDGRGRRTQYF.

The V and J genes are TRBV19 and TRBJ1-4, with D maybe TRBD1 (6 bases). Per the germline V gene, CDR1 is LNHDA and CDR2 is SQIVND (reference sequence). V was clipped by 3 bases and J by 5 bases, with 13 bases between them. The CDR3 runs 15 residues. The CDR3 DNA sequence: TGTGCCAGTAGTATCACAGGGAATCGGAATGAAAAACTGTTTTTT. Translation: CASSITGNRNEKLFF. The whole variable domain, filled in from reference TRBV19 and TRBJ1-4, reads DGGITQSPKYLFRKEGQNVTLSCEQNLNHDAMYWYRQDPGQGLRLIYYSQIVNDFQKGDIAEGYSVSREKKESFPLTVTSAQKNPTAFYLCASSITGNRNEKLFFGSGTQLSVL.